A single sample is the source of the 16 T cell receptor beta chains below, sequenced in a study of blood T cell repertoires in COVID-19. Produced via immunoSEQ multiplex PCR; TCRdb's table is partial and in-frame only. The sample has fewer than 300,000 clones, around 90% seen once. Sequenced material: peripheral blood. Receptors were obtained from a woman in her thirties or forties who had recovered from COVID-19.

V gene TRBV10-3 combines with J gene TRBJ2-3; 7 bases agree with TRBD2. Per germline, CDR1 ENHRY and CDR2 SYGVKD. The CDR3 covers 14 residues. V lost 1 base and J lost 6; bases outside the gene matches: 4. Here the CDR3 DNA reads TGTGCCATCAGTGAGTACGGAGCGGGGGATACGCAGTATTTT. Amino acids: CAISEYGAGDTQYF.

The J gene is TRBJ1-6, the V gene TRBV9, with D unclear. V gave up 3 bases and J gave up 0 bases, with 10 bases separating them. Germline V CDR1 and CDR2: SGDLS, YYNGEE. The CDR3 runs 16 residues. CDR3 residues: CASSDSPSSYNSPLHF. The CDR3 nucleotides read TGTGCCAGCAGCGATAGCCCGAGCTCCTATAATTCACCCCTCCACTTT.

V and J are TRBV2 and TRBJ1-6, with a possible D match to TRBD1 (6 bases). V was pared by 11 bases and J by 7 bases, with 15 bases between. Germline V lookup: CDR1 SNHLY, CDR2 FYNNEI. The CDR3 consists of 13 residues. The CDR3 spells CASRGGFNSPLHF. The CDR3, as DNA: TGTGCCTCCCGGGGGGGCTTCAATTCACCCCTCCACTTT.

This clone was detected only a few times. The CDR3 region is CASSLGQGNGYTF. The CDR3 coding sequence is TGTGCCAGCAGCTTAGGCCAGGGGAACGGCTACACCTTC. The rearrangement uses TRBV7-9 and TRBJ1-2; D might be TRBD1 (6 bases). Germline-derived CDR1 and CDR2 are SEHNR and FQNEAQ (reference sequence). The CDR3 covers 13 residues. Trimming took 1 base from V and 8 from J, leaving 11 bases between them.

This chain links TRBV30 with TRBJ2-5; a possible D gene is TRBD2 (5 bases). The length of the CDR3 is 12 residues. In germline, CDR1 is GTSNPN, CDR2 SVGIG (reference sequence). The V end was cut by 2 bases, the J end by 2 bases, with 6 bases between. CDR3 loop: CAWSSGQETQYF. The CDR3 coding sequence is TGTGCCTGGAGTTCGGGACAAGAGACCCAGTACTTC.

This clone was picked up a small number of times. The V gene is TRBV7-9, the J gene TRBJ2-3, with 10 nucleotides matching TRBD2. Germline values: CDR1 SEHNR, CDR2 FQNEAQ (reference sequence). The V segment lost 5 bases and the J segment 5 bases; nucleotides outside the gene matches: 10. The CDR3 is 16 residues long. The CDR3 region is CASSPLGLAGVDTQYF. DNA of the CDR3: TGTGCCAGCAGCCCCTTGGGGCTAGCGGGAGTAGATACGCAGTATTTT.

V gene TRBV6-5 combines with J gene TRBJ1-1; D is unclear. V lost 5 bases to trimming and J lost 8 bases, with 21 bases between them. CDR1 is MNHEY and CDR2 is SVGAGI in the germline V gene. CDR3 length: 15 amino acids. CDR3 sequence: CASSPARARGFEAFF. In DNA form, the CDR3 reads TGTGCCAGCAGTCCCGCCCGGGCCCGGGGATTCGAAGCTTTCTTT.

This clone came up once. V is TRBV21-1 and J is TRBJ1-5; the D call in the table, TRBD1, was not verified against the DNA. TRBV21-1 is assigned pseudogene status. The CDR3 extends over 15 amino acids. CDR3 region: CASSKGAESNQPQHF. CDR3 nucleotide sequence: TGTGCCAGCAGCAAGGGGGCGGAGAGCAATCAGCCCCAGCATTTT.

V gene TRBV7-6 combines with J gene TRBJ2-3; TRBD1 matches 11 bases. Germline V gives CDR1 SGHVS, CDR2 FNYEAQ. J gave up 4 bases and V 0 bases, and 0 bases lay outside the gene matches. The CDR3 has 15 amino acids. The CDR3 region is CASSLAGQGADTQYF. The CDR3 DNA reads as TGTGCCAGCAGCTTAGCGGGACAGGGGGCAGATACGCAGTATTTT.

The chain joins TRBV10-2 to TRBJ1-4; 8 nucleotides align to TRBD1. V shed 6 bases and J 5 bases; nucleotides not matched to a gene: 8. The CDR3 is made up of 15 amino acids. CDR1 is WSHSY and CDR2 is SAAADI in the germline V gene. The CDR3 loop reads CASRRQGLINEKLFF. As DNA, the CDR3 is TGCGCCAGCAGGAGACAGGGGTTGATAAATGAAAAACTGTTTTTT.

The CDR3 region is CASSPGTPSNQPQHF. CDR3 bases: TGTGCCAGCAGTCCCGGGACACCTAGCAATCAGCCCCAGCATTTT. The chain joins TRBV27 to TRBJ1-5; TRBD1 might be the D (6 bases). Germline CDR1 reads MNHEY; CDR2 reads SMNVEV (reference sequence). This CDR3 is 15 amino acids long. V lost 5 bases and J lost 0, with 11 bases in between.

The chain is built from TRBV25-1 and TRBJ1-2; D is uncertain. The length of the CDR3 is 13 residues. Trimming took off 4 bases at V and 4 bases at J, with 10 bases between the two ends. The V gene's germline CDR1 is MGHDK and CDR2 SYGVNS. The CDR3 bases are TGTGCCAGCAGTGTACCCTCCGGCTATGGCTACACCTTC. Protein sequence: CASSVPSGYGYTF.

V and J are TRBV7-8 and TRBJ1-2; 8 bases match TRBD1. Germline lookup yields CDR1 SGHVS and CDR2 FQNEAQ. The J segment lost 8 bases and the V segment lost 2 bases, leaving 19 bases of the junction unmatched. The CDR3 loop spans 18 amino acids. Here the CDR3 reads CASSLRDQQGGGAGGYTF. CDR3 DNA sequence: TGTGCCAGCAGCTTAAGGGACCAACAGGGGGGCGGCGCTGGAGGCTACACCTTC.

The V gene is TRBV6-1, the J gene TRBJ1-1; D is uncertain. CDR1 is MNHNS, CDR2 SASEGT, per germline. This CDR3 has 14 amino acids. V dropped 3 bases and J dropped 1 base, with 9 bases sitting between them. The CDR3 loop reads CASSDPLPNTEAFF. The CDR3 coding sequence is TGTGCCAGCAGTGATCCACTGCCGAACACTGAAGCTTTCTTT.

The rearrangement joins TRBV30 to TRBJ2-7, with 8 bases that match TRBD2. V gave up 4 bases and J gave up 7 bases; unmatched junction bases: 9. This CDR3 is 13 amino acids long. Per germline, CDR1 GTSNPN and CDR2 SVGIG (reference sequence). The CDR3, as DNA: TGTGCCTGGAAGGGCGGGAGGCCTTGGGAGCAGTACTTC. This encodes CAWKGGRPWEQYF.

This rearrangement joins TRBV3-1 (or the pseudogene TRBV3-2) to TRBJ2-3; D perhaps matches TRBD2 (7 bases). The germline CDR1 and CDR2 sequences are LGHDT and YNNKEL (reference sequence). The CDR3 covers 16 residues. V was pared by 5 bases and J by 1 base, with 16 bases between. The CDR3 loop reads CASSKGLGGRTDTQYF. CDR3 in DNA: TGTGCCAGCAGCAAGGGGCTCGGGGGGCGCACAGATACGCAGTATTTT.